This T cell receptor (beta chain) was captured by sequencing in a study of T cells in Graves' hyperthyroidism and ophthalmopathy. From RNA transcripts, TCR beta CDR3 regions were amplified. The primer set for the first-round RT-PCR of the TCR CDR3 was HTBI. In TCRdb, the multiplex PCR reads were re-called with MiXCR into one record per CDR3 protein. The repertoire holds a few hundred thousand distinct CDR3 sequences, with 14% as singletons. The CDR3 contains 14 residues. The V end lost 6 bases, the J end lost 2 bases, and 11 bases lay between the germline ends. From germline, CDR1 is MDHEN and CDR2 SYDVKM.

The TCR was taken from a middle-aged woman with Graves' hyperthyroidism. This chain uses TRBV28 with TRBJ1-5; no definite D call. Sequencing was carried out using blood. The CDR3 here is CASSRQAGNQPQHF. CDR3 sequence (DNA): TGTGCCAGCAGCCGCCAGGCGGGCAATCAGCCCCAGCATTTT.